These T cell receptor beta chains were read from a single sample in a study of shared clonotypes between healthy human individuals. Clones were sequenced by immunoSEQ multiplex PCR, and TCRdb holds only the in-frame ones, with some missing. The table shows approximately 720,000 clones, with approximately 75% occurring only once. Sequencing input: memory CD4+ T cells sorted from blood. The receptors derive from a young woman in good health. CDR3s include the opening cysteine and the closing phenylalanine or tryptophan. D genes are given only for firm matches. Expanded clones are given a class, and other clones once, few, many or no size at all.

cdr3_nt: TGCGCCAGCAGCTTGTTAGGACAGGGGATGAATGAGCAGTTCTTC
cdr3_aa: CASSLLGQGMNEQFF
d_call: TRBD1
v_call: TRBV5-1
clone_size: .
j_call: TRBJ2-1

cdr3_nt: TGTGCCAGCAGTTACTCGAGCGTCGGCACTGAAGCTTTCTTT
cdr3_aa: CASSYSSVGTEAFF
d_call: .
v_call: TRBV6-5
clone_size: .
j_call: TRBJ1-1

cdr3_nt: TGTGCCAGCAGCGAAACCAGGGGCCGTTTGGGAGAGCAGTACTTC
cdr3_aa: CASSETRGRLGEQYF
d_call: .
v_call: TRBV11-2
clone_size: .
j_call: TRBJ2-7

cdr3_nt: TGTGCCAGTAGGCGACGCTCGGGACAGCAAGAGACCCAGTACTTC
cdr3_aa: CASRRRSGQQETQYF
d_call: TRBD1
v_call: TRBV19
clone_size: .
j_call: TRBJ2-5

cdr3_nt: TGTGCCAGCTCTGAGGGGCGAGGAAACACCATATATTTT
cdr3_aa: CASSEGRGNTIYF
d_call: .
v_call: TRBV18
clone_size: once
j_call: TRBJ1-3

cdr3_nt: TGTGCCATCAAGGCGGCGGGCGAAGAGACCCAGTACTTC
cdr3_aa: CAIKAAGEETQYF
d_call: .
v_call: TRBV10-3
clone_size: .
j_call: TRBJ2-5

cdr3_nt: TGTGCCAGCAGTGAATTTCAGAACACTGAAGCTTTCTTT
cdr3_aa: CASSEFQNTEAFF
d_call: .
v_call: TRBV2
clone_size: .
j_call: TRBJ1-1

cdr3_nt: TGTGCCAGCAGCTTAGGGACTAGCGACTACAATGAGCAGTTCTTC
cdr3_aa: CASSLGTSDYNEQFF
d_call: TRBD2
v_call: TRBV7-9
clone_size: .
j_call: TRBJ2-1

cdr3_nt: TGTGCCAGCAGCCAAGGAACGTCCAGGGGGGTCCCAGACGGGCAGTACTTC
cdr3_aa: CASSQGTSRGVPDGQYF
d_call: .
v_call: TRBV16
clone_size: .
j_call: TRBJ2-7

cdr3_nt: TGTGCCAGCGCCTATGCCGGGGGAGCCAAAAACATTCAGTACTTC
cdr3_aa: CASAYAGGAKNIQYF
d_call: .
v_call: TRBV7-2
clone_size: .
j_call: TRBJ2-4

cdr3_nt: TGTGCCACCAGCAGAGGCACAGGGGGCCGCTCCTACGAGCAGTACTTC
cdr3_aa: CATSRGTGGRSYEQYF
d_call: TRBD1
v_call: TRBV15
clone_size: .
j_call: TRBJ2-7

cdr3_nt: TGCGCCAGCAGCTTGCTATTGGGAGGACGCCAAGAGACCCAGTACTTC
cdr3_aa: CASSLLLGGRQETQYF
d_call: .
v_call: TRBV5-1
clone_size: .
j_call: TRBJ2-5

cdr3_nt: TGTGCCGGGAGCACTAGCGGCTTGGCCGGGGAGCTGTTTTTT
cdr3_aa: CAGSTSGLAGELFF
d_call: TRBD2
v_call: TRBV19
clone_size: .
j_call: TRBJ2-2

cdr3_nt: TGTGCCAGCAGCTTATACCCATACTCCAATGAGCAGTTCTTC
cdr3_aa: CASSLYPYSNEQFF
d_call: .
v_call: TRBV7-2
clone_size: .
j_call: TRBJ2-1

cdr3_nt: TGTGCCAGCGGAGACAGTCTCCTCTATGGCTACACCTTC
cdr3_aa: CASGDSLLYGYTF
d_call: .
v_call: TRBV27
clone_size: .
j_call: TRBJ1-2

cdr3_nt: TGTGCCAGCAGTTTTCTTACGCAGGGGGACTATGGCTACACCTTC
cdr3_aa: CASSFLTQGDYGYTF
d_call: TRBD1
v_call: TRBV28
clone_size: once
j_call: TRBJ1-2

cdr3_nt: TGTGCCAGCAGCTCCACCGGACAGGCGTCCGGGGAGCTGTTTTTT
cdr3_aa: CASSSTGQASGELFF
d_call: TRBD1
v_call: TRBV7-6
clone_size: .
j_call: TRBJ2-2

cdr3_nt: TGTGCCTGGAGTGACCCGACAGGGTTGGCCGGAAACACCATATATTTT
cdr3_aa: CAWSDPTGLAGNTIYF
d_call: TRBD1
v_call: TRBV30
clone_size: few
j_call: TRBJ1-3